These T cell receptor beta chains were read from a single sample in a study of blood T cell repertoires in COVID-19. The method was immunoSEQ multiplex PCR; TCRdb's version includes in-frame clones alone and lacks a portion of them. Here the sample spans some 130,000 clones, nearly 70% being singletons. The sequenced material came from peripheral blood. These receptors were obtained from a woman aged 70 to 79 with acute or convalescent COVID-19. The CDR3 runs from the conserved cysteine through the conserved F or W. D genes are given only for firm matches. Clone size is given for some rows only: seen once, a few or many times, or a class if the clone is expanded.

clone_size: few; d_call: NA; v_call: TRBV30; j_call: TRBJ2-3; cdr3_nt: TGTGCCTGGAGTCAGGGCCTAAGTACGCAGTATTTT; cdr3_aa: CAWSQGLSTQYF
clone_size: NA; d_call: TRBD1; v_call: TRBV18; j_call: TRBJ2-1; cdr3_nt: TGTGCCAGCTCACCAGTCCGCACAGGGGCTCGGTACAATGAGCAGTTCTTC; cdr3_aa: CASSPVRTGARYNEQFF
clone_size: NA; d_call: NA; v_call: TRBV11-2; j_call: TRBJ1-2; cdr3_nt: TGTGCCAGCAGCCAAACAGCTAACTATGGCTACACCTTC; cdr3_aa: CASSQTANYGYTF
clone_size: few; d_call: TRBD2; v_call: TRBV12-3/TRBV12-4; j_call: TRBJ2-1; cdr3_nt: TGTGCCAGCAGTCCCGGACTAGGTGATGAGCAGTTCTTC; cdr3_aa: CASSPGLGDEQFF
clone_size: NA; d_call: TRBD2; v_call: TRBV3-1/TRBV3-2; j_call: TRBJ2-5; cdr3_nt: TGTGCCAGCAGCCAAGGCTTCGGGGGGATGGAGACCCAGTACTTC; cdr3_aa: CASSQGFGGMETQYF
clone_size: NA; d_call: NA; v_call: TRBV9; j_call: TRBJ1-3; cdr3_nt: TGTGCCAGCAGCCCTCAGTACTCTGGAAACACCATATATTTT; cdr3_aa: CASSPQYSGNTIYF
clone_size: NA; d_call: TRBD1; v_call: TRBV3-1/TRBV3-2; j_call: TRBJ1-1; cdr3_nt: TGTGCCAGCAGCCTCAGGGGGAATACTGAAGCTTTCTTT; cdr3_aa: CASSLRGNTEAFF
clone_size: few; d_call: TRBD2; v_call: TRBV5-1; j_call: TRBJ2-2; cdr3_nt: TGCGCCAGCAGTCCGCGCGGGGGGATCCCGCCTCTCACCGGGGAGCTGTTTTTT; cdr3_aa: CASSPRGGIPPLTGELFF
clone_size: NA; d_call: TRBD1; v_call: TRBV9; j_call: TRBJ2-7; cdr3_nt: TGTGCCAGCTCCTTGGGGACAGGGAACTACGAGCAGTACTTC; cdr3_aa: CASSLGTGNYEQYF
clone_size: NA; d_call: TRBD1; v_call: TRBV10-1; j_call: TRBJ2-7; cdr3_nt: TGCGCCAGCAGTCCGGGACAGGTCTCCTACGAGCAGTACTTC; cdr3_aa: CASSPGQVSYEQYF
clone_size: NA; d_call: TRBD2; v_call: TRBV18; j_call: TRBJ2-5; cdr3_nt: TGTGCCAGCTCACCACCTAGCGGGGGGCCCCAAGAGACCCAGTACTTC; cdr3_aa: CASSPPSGGPQETQYF
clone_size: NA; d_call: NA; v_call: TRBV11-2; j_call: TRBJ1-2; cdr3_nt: TGTGCCAGCAGCTCAATTCCGGGACATGTTGGCTACACCTTC; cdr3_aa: CASSSIPGHVGYTF
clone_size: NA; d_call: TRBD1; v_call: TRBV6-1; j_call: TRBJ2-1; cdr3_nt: TGTGCCAGCAGTTCCGCCCTCAGGGACAGAGGTGAGCAGTTCTTC; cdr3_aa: CASSSALRDRGEQFF
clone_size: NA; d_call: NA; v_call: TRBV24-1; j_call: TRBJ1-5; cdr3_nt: TGTGCCACCAGTGCGGGGAGGAGTCAGCCCCAGCATTTT; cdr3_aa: CATSAGRSQPQHF
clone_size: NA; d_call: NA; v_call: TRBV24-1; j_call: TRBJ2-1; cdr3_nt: TGTGCCACCAGTGACCTGACAGGTCCCAACAATGAGCAGTTCTTC; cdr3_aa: CATSDLTGPNNEQFF
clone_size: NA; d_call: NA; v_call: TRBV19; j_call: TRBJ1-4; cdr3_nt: TGTGCCAGTAGTGCCGGGCGTTTGGGGGGAACTAATGAAAAACTGTTTTTT; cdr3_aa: CASSAGRLGGTNEKLFF
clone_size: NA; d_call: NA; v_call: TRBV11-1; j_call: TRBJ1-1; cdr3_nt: TGTGCCAGCAGCTTAGGTCGGGGTCCGAACACTGAAGCTTTCTTT; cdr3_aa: CASSLGRGPNTEAFF
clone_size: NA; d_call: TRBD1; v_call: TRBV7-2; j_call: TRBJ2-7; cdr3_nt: TGTGCCAGCAGACAAGGACAGGGGGCTGGTAACGAGCAGTACTTC; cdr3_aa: CASRQGQGAGNEQYF
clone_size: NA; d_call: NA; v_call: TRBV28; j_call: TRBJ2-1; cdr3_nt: TGTGCCAGCAGTTTAGAGCAGGGGTCAGGGAATGAGCAGTTCTTC; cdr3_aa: CASSLEQGSGNEQFF
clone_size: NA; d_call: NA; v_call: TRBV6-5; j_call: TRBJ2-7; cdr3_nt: TGTGCCAGTCGGACAGTTAACTCCTACGAGCAGTACTTC; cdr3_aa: CASRTVNSYEQYF
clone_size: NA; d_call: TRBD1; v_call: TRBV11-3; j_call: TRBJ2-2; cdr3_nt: TGTGCCAGCAGCCAGACAGGGGGCACTTTTAACACCGGGGAGCTGTTTTTT; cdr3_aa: CASSQTGGTFNTGELFF
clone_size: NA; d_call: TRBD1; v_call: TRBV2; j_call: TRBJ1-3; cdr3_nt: TGTGCCAGCGGACAGGGGTGGGGAAACACCATATATTTT; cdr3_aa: CASGQGWGNTIYF
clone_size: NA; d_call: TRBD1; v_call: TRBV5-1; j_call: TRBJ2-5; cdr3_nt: TGCGCCAGCAGCGACCGACAGGGTAAGGGAGAGACCCAGTACTTC; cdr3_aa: CASSDRQGKGETQYF
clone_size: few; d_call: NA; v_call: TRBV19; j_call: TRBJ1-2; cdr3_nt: TGTGCCAGTAGTGCCTCACTCGGTACTAACTATGGCTACACCTTC; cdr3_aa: CASSASLGTNYGYTF
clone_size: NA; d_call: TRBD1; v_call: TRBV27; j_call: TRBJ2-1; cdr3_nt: TGTGCCAGCAGTTTGGACAGGGGGCATTACAATGAGCAGTTCTTC; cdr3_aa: CASSLDRGHYNEQFF